This T cell receptor beta chain was obtained from a study of T cells in Graves' hyperthyroidism and ophthalmopathy. Regions amplified from RNA transcripts were the TCR beta CDR3 regions. Researchers ran a first-round RT-PCR on the TCR CDR3 using the HTBI primer set. TCRdb called the multiplex PCR reads again in MiXCR, with one record for every CDR3 protein. The sample shows some 720,000 distinct CDR3 sequences, about 15% of them seen only once. CDR1 SGHRS and CDR2 YFSETQ come from the germline V gene. Deletions cut 0 bases from V and 2 bases from J, with 16 bases between. CDR3 size: 17 residues. Study outcomes and limitations: Also found in blood were most expanded thyroid clonotypes above 0.001.

The hyperthyroidism was newly diagnosed and had lasted under 2 months; the patients were aged 18 to 65. As concerns this clonotype: The target antigen is unknown.

The specimen was blood. The rearrangement links TRBV5-1 to TRBJ2-3; D remains unclear. The source of this sequence is a man aged 18 to 30 with Graves' hyperthyroidism. CDR3 region: CASSLAVIDQLTDTQYF. The CDR3, as DNA: TGCGCCAGCAGCTTGGCGGTTATTGATCAGCTCACAGATACGCAGTATTTT.